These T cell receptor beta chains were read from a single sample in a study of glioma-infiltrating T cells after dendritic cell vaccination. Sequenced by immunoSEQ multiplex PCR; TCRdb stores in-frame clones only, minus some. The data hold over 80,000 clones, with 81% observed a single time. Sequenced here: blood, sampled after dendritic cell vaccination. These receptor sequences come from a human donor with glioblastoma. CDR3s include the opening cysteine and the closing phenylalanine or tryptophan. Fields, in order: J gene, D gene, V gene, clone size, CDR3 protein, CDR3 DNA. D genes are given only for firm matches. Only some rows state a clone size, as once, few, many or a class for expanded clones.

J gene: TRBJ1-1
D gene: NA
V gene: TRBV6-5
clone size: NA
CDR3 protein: CASSSGLGTEAFF
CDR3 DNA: TGTGCCAGCAGTTCAGGGTTAGGCACTGAAGCTTTCTTT

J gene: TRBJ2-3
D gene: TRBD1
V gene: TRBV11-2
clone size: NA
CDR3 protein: CASSYGTDSTDTQYF
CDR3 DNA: TGTGCCAGCAGCTATGGGACAGATAGCACAGATACGCAGTATTTT

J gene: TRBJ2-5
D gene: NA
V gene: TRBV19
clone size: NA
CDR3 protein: CASSTGGQKETQYF
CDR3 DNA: TGTGCCAGTAGCACCGGAGGACAGAAAGAGACCCAGTACTTC

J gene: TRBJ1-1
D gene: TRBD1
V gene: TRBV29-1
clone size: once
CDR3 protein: CSVDGTGYQANTEAFF
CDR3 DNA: TGCAGCGTTGATGGGACAGGGTACCAAGCGAACACTGAAGCTTTCTTT

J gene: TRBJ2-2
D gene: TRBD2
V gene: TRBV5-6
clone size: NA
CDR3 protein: CASSGWGGGNTGELFF
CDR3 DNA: TGTGCCAGCAGCGGGTGGGGGGGAGGAAACACCGGGGAGCTGTTTTTT

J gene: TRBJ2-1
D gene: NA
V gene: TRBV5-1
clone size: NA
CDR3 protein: CASSKDPGKYNEQFF
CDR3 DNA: TGCGCCAGCAGCAAGGACCCCGGGAAGTACAATGAGCAGTTCTTC

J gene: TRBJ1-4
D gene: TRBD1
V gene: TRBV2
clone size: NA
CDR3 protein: CASSVVQGTNEKLFF
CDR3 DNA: TGTGCCAGCAGCGTTGTACAGGGGACTAATGAAAAACTGTTTTTT

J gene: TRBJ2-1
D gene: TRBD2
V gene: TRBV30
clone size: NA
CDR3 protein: CALAGDGVSTYNEQFF
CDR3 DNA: TGTGCCTTAGCGGGAGATGGGGTTAGCACCTACAATGAGCAGTTCTTC

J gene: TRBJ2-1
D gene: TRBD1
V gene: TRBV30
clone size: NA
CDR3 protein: CAWSTGGAGSYNEQFF
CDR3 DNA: TGTGCCTGGAGTACAGGGGGAGCGGGCAGTTACAATGAGCAGTTCTTC

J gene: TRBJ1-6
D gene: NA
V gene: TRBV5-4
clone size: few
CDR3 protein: CASSWAGAGNSPLHF
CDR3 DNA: TGTGCCAGCAGCTGGGCGGGGGCCGGCAATTCACCCCTCCACTTT

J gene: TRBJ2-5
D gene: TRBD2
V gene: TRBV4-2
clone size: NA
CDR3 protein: CASSQKRGTQETQYF
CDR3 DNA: TGTGCCAGCAGCCAAAAGCGGGGGACGCAAGAGACCCAGTACTTC

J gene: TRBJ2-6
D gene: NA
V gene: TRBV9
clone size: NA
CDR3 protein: CASSVAPVSGANVLTF
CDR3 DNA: TGTGCCAGCAGCGTAGCCCCAGTCTCCGGGGCCAACGTCCTGACTTTC

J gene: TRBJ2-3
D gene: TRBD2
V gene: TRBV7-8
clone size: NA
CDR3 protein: CASSLVLAADTQYF
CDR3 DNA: TGTGCCAGCAGCTTAGTCCTAGCGGCCGATACACAGTATTTT

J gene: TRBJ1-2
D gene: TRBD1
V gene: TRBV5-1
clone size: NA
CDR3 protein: CASSLDPGGENGYTF
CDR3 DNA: TGCGCCAGCAGCTTGGACCCAGGGGGAGAGAATGGCTACACCTTC

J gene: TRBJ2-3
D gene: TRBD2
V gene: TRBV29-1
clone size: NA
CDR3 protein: CSVAASGVQDTQYF
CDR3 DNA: TGCAGCGTTGCGGCTAGCGGGGTTCAAGATACGCAGTATTTT

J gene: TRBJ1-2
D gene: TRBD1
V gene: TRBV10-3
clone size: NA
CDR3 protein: CAISRGQGDGYTF
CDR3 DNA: TGTGCCATCAGCCGGGGACAGGGGGATGGCTACACCTTC

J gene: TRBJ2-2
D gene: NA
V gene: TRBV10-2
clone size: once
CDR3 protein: CASRTYTGELFF
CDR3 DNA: TGCGCCAGCAGGACTTACACCGGGGAGCTGTTTTTT

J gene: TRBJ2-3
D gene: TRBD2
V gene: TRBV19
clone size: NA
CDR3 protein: CASSMGAGAQTNTQYF
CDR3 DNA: TGTGCCAGTAGTATGGGAGCGGGGGCCCAGACTAATACGCAGTATTTT

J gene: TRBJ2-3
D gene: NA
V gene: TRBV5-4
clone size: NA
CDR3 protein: CASSGRAGTDTQYF
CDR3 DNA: TGTGCCAGCAGCGGGCGGGCTGGCACAGATACGCAGTATTTT

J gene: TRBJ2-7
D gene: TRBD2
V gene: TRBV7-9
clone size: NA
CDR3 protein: CASSLYLAGDYEQYF
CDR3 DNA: TGTGCCAGCAGCTTGTATCTAGCGGGGGACTACGAGCAGTACTTC

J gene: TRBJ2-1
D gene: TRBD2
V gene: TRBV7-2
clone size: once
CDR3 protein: CASSPRTSGSYNEQFF
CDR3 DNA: TGTGCCAGCAGCCCGCGGACTAGCGGATCCTACAATGAGCAGTTCTTC

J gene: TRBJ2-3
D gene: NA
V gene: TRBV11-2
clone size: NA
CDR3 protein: CASTRLPSTDTQYF
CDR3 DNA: TGTGCCAGCACGCGGCTTCCTAGCACAGATACGCAGTATTTT

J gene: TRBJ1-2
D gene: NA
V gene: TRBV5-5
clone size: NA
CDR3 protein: CASSFGSGGDSHRGYTF
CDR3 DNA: TGTGCCAGCAGCTTTGGGTCTGGTGGGGACTCACATCGTGGCTACACCTTC

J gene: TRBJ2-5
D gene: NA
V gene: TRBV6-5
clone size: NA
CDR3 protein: CASSYGSGSGQETQYF
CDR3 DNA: TGTGCCAGCAGTTACGGAAGCGGGTCGGGGCAAGAGACCCAGTACTTC

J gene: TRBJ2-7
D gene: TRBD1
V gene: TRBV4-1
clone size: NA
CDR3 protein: CASSYGQGAIEQYF
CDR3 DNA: TGCGCCAGCAGTTACGGACAGGGGGCTATCGAGCAGTACTTC

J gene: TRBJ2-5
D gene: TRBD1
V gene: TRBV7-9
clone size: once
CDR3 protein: CASSRRTGNQETQYF
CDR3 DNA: TGTGCCAGCAGCCGCCGGACAGGAAACCAAGAGACCCAGTACTTC

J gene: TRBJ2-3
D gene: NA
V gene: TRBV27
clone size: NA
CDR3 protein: CASKQEADTQYF
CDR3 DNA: TGTGCCAGCAAGCAGGAGGCAGATACGCAGTATTTT

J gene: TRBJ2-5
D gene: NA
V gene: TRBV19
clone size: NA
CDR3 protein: CASSIEKTQYF
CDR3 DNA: TGTGCCAGTAGTATCGAGAAGACCCAGTACTTC

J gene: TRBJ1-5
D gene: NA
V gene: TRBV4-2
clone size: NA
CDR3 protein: CASSQEAGSGNQPQHF
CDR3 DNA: TGTGCCAGCAGCCAAGAGGCGGGCTCGGGGAATCAGCCCCAGCATTTT

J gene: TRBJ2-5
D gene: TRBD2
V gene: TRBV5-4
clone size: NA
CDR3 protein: CASSLASGGGPGTQYF
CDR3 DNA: TGTGCCAGCAGCTTGGCCTCAGGCGGGGGGCCCGGGACCCAGTACTTC

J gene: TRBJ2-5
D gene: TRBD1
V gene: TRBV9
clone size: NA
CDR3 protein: CASSPSDREQETQYF
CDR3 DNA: TGTGCCAGCAGCCCTTCGGACAGGGAACAAGAGACCCAGTACTTC

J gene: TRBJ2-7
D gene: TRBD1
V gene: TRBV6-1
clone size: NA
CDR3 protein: CASSELGQYEQYF
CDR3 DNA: TGTGCCAGCAGTGAACTGGGACAGTACGAGCAGTACTTC

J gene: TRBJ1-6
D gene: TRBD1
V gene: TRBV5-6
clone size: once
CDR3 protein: CASSSLGRTGVGSPLHF
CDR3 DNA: TGTGCCAGCAGCTCGCTTGGCAGGACAGGGGTAGGATCACCCCTCCACTTT

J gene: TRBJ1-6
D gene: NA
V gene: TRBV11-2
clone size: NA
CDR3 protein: CASSLERSPLHF
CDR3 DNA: TGTGCCAGCAGCTTAGAAAGGAGTCCCCTCCACTTT

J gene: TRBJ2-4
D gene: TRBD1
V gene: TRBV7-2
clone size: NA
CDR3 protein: CASSLDRGGNIQYF
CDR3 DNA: TGTGCCAGCAGCCTCGACAGGGGCGGAAACATTCAGTACTTC

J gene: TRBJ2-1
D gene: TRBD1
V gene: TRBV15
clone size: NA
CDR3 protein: CATSRGDRANNEQFF
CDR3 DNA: TGTGCCACCAGCAGAGGGGACAGGGCTAACAATGAGCAGTTCTTC

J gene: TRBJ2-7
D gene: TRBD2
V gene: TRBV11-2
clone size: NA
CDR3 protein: CASSFSWASGGEQYF
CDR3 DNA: TGTGCCAGCAGCTTCAGTTGGGCTAGCGGGGGCGAACAGTACTTC